This T cell receptor beta chain emerged from a study of human T cells and chemical hapten exposure (dated by TCRdb to the early 2020s). About the full investigation: Libraries were pooled for sequencing, and variation in per-sample TCR yields was attributed mainly to small differences in library volumes within the pool. In alopecia patients, the study followed how the peripheral blood TCR repertoire changed in vivo over primary and secondary sensitization to diphenylcyclopropenone (DPC), a hapten. For every blood RNA sample, sequencing covered both the TCR alpha and TCR beta chains. What the research found in general, with its limitations: The number of TCRs above 1 in 1000 frequency did not change with DPC sensitization; there was no evidence of global repertoire structure alterations. Repeated subsampling changed both the strength of the expansion versus patch-test correlation and the threshold at which the correlation became significant.

The library was made by RACE. The instrument given in TCRdb is NextSeq 500. During library preparation, unique molecular identifiers were attached to individual cDNA molecules so that TCRs could be counted quantitatively and reproducibly. The published analysis was carried out like this. Samples had a median of approximately 96,000 TCRs, with a range from 23,224 to 690,600. The Decombinator software suite was used to annotate the V, J and CDR3 of the TCR reads. For PS versus PT1 abundance plots, all samples were subsampled to the same number of TCRs (28,000). Expanded TCRs were defined as absent before sensitization and observed at least eight times at the 2-week time point. TCRdb passed the public sequencing reads through fastp at Q25 and MiXCR, retaining productive beta sequences. Rows are combined by CDR3 protein, so each entry shows the most common genes and DNA. These V and J calls rely on TCRdb rather than the paper's analysis. The table for this sample lists over 100,000 distinct CDR3 sequences; roughly 9% of them were counted only once. Roughly 1.6% of the sample is taken by the ten largest.

Many counts were recorded for this clonotype. Its target antigen remains unknown. Per-nucleotide qualities are absent, and no much larger clonotype sits a single base away. The time point tag for this specimen amounts to: healthy volunteer bleed at 2 weeks. Unfractionated whole blood was collected in Tempus Blood RNA tubes, and total RNA was extracted from that blood. As TCR sequencing controls, five healthy volunteers were used, with blood taken at day 0, 2 weeks and 6 weeks. This clonotype was obtained from a male donor in good health. Some clones in this sample may be carry-over from other donors' samples. Sequencing was done on a sample of whole blood.

Here is the DNA: TGTGCCAGCAGCTTACAGGGTGTGCGCAATCAGCCCCAGCATTTT. Protein translation: CASSLQGVRNQPQHF. This sequence uses TRBV7-2 and TRBJ1-5; the D gene is perhaps TRBD1, on 5 matching bases. V loses 2 bases of germline sequence and J loses 2 bases, and the interval between the two ends is 10 bases. Taken from cysteine to phenylalanine, the CDR3 has 15 residues. Only the CDR3 region is kept as DNA, spanning 45 bases read in frame from base 1. The germline V gene yields SGHTA for CDR1 and FQGNSA for CDR2.